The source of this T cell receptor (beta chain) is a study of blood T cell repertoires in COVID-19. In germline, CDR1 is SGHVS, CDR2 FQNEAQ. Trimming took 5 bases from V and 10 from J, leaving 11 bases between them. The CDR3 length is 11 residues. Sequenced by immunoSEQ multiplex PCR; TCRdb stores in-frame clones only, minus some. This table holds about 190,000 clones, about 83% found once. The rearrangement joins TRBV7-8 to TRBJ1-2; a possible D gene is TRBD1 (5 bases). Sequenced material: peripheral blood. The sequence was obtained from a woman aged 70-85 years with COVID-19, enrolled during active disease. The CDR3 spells CASSTRGDYTF. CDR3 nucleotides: TGTGCCAGCAGCACGCGGGGCGACTACACCTTC.